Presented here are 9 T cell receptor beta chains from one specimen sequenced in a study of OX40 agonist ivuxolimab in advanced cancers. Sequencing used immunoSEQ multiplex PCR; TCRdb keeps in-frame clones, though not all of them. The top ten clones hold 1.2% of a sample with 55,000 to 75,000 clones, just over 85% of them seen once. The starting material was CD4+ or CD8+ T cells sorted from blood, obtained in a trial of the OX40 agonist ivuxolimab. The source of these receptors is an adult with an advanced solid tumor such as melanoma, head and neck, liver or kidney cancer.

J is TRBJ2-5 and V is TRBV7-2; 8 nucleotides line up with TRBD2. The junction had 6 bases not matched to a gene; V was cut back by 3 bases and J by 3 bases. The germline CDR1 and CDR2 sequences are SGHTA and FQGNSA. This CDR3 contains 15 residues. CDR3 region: CASSLRAAGEETQYF. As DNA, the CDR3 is TGTGCCAGCAGCTTGAGAGCAGCGGGAGAAGAGACCCAGTACTTC.

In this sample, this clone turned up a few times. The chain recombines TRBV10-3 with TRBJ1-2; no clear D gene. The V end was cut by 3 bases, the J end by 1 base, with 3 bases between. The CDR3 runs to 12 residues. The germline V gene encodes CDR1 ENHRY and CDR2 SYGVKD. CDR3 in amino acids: CAISDLNYGYTF. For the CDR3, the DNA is TGTGCCATCAGTGACCTTAACTATGGCTACACCTTC.

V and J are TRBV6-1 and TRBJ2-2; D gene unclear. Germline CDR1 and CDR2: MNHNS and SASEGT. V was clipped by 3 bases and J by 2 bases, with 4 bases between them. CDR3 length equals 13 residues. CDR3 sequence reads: CASSEGNTGELFF. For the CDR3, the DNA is TGTGCCAGCAGTGAGGGTAACACCGGGGAGCTGTTTTTT.

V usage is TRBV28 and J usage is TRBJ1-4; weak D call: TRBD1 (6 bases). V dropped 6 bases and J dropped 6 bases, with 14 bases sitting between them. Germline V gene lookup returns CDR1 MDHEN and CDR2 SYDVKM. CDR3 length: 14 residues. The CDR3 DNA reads TGTGCCAGCAGCCAACAGGGCGAGTATGAAAAACTGTTTTTT. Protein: CASSQQGEYEKLFF.

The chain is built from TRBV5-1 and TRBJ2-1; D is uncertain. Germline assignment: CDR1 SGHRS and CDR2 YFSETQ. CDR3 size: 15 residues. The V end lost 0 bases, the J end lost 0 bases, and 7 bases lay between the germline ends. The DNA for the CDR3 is TGCGCCAGCAGCTTGGAGGGCCACTCCTACAATGAGCAGTTCTTC. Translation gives CASSLEGHSYNEQFF.

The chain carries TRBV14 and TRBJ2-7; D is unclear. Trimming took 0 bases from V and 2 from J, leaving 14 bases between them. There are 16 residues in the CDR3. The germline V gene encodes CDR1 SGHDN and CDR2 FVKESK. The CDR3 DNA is TGTGCCAGCAGCCAAGATACGACGGGCTTAACCTACGAGCAGTACTTC. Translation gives CASSQDTTGLTYEQYF.

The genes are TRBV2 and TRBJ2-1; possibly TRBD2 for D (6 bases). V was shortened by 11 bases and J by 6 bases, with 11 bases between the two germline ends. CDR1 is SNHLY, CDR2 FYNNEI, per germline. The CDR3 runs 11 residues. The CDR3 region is CAGGTFNEQFF. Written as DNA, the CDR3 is TGTGCCGGCGGGACCTTCAATGAGCAGTTCTTC.

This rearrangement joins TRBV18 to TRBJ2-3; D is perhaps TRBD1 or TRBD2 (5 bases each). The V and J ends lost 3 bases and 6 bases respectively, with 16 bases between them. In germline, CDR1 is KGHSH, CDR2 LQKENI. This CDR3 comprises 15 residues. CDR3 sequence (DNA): TGTGCCAGCTCACCGGGACGGCTATTTCAGGATACGCAGTATTTT. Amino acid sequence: CASSPGRLFQDTQYF.

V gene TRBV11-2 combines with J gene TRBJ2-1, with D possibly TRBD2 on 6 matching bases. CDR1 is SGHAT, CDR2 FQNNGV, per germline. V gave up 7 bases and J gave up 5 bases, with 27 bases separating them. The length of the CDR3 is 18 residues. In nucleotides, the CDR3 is TGTGCCAGCACCTGGCGGGCTAGCGCTGCCCCGGGTAACAATGAGCAGTTCTTC. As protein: CASTWRASAAPGNNEQFF. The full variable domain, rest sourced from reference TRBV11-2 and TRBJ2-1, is EAGVAQSPRYKIIEKRQSVAFWCNPISGHATLYWYQQILGQGPKLLIQFQNNGVVDDSQLPKDRFSAERLKGVDSTLKIQPAKLEDSAVYLCASTWRASAAPGNNEQFFGPGTRLTVL.